The clone carrying this TCR beta chain was seen only a few times. Its target is not known. This entry is derived from a study of cytomegalovirus exposure and HLA in healthy donors. General study findings and limits: Previous analysis showed most TCR beta V segments were productive about 87% or about 30% of the time. Later analysis reportedly placed an Asian-associated ancestry cluster below the approximately 730-donor mean in N-insertions. There were some V segments, including TRBV6-2 and TRBV6-3, excluded as indistinguishable.

Germline V gene lookup returns CDR1 MNHEY and CDR2 SVGAGI. The CDR3 extends over 14 amino acids. Trimming cost V 6 bases and J 1 base; bases outside gene matches: 5. Primers included in the PCR were 60 Vbeta and 13 Jbeta primers. In the source study's methods: Per a later analysis, the number of unique TCR beta chains was about 80 million, of which 8.5 million to 11 million were shared. Data came from immunoSEQ multiplex PCR; TCRdb stores just in-frame clones and leaves some out. V, J and clone size are those of that table, while D and trimming were read from the DNA. The sample holds roughly 130,000 clones; 80% are singletons and the top ten take 5% to 5.5%.

The V gene is TRBV6-5, the J gene TRBJ1-1; TRBD1 aligns across 7 bases. The sample consisted of PBMCs. The TCR comes from a young man in good health and CMV-seronegative. CDR3 protein: CASRDDRENTEAFF. CDR3 coding DNA: TGTGCCAGCAGAGACGACAGGGAGAACACTGAAGCTTTCTTT.